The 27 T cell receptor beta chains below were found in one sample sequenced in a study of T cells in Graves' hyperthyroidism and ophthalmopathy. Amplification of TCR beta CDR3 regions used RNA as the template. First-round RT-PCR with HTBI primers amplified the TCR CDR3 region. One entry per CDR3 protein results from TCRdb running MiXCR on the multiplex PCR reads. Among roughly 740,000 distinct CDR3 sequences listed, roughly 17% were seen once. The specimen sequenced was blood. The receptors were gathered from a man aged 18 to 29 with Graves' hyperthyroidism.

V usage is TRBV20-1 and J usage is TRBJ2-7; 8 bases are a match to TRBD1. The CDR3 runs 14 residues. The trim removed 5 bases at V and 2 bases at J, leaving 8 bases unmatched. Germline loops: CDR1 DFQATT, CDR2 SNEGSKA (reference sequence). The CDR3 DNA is TGCAGTGCTTTACACCGGGACAGGACCTACGAGCAGTACTTC. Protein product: CSALHRDRTYEQYF.

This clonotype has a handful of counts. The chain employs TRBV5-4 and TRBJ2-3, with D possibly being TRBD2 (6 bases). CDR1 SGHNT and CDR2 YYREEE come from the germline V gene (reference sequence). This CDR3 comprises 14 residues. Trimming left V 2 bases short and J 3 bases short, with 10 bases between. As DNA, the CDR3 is TGTGCCAGCAGCTTCCGGACTAATACAGATACGCAGTATTTT. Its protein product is CASSFRTNTDTQYF.

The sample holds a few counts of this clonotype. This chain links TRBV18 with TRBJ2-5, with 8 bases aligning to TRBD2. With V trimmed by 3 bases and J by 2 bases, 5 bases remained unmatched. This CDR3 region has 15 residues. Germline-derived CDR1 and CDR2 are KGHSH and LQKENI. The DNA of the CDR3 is TGTGCCAGCTCACCCCAACTAGCGGTACAAGAGACCCAGTACTTC. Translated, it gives CASSPQLAVQETQYF.

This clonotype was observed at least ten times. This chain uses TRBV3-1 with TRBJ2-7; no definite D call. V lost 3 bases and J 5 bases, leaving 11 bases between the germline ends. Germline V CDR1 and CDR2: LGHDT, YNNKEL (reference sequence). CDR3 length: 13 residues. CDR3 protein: CASSHYVFHEQYF. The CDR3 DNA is TGTGCCAGCAGCCACTATGTTTTCCACGAGCAGTACTTC.

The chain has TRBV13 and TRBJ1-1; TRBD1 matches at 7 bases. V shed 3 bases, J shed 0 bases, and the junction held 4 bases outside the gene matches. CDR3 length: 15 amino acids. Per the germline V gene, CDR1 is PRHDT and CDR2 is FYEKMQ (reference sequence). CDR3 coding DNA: TGTGCCAGCAGCTTTCAGGGGGGGGTGAACACTGAAGCTTTCTTT. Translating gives CASSFQGGVNTEAFF.

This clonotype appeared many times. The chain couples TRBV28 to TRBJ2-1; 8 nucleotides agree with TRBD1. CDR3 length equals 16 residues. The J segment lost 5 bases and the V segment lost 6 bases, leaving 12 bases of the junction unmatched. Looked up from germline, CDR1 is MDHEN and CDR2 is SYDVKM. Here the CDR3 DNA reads TGTGCCAGCAGAGCCTCCGCCGGGACAGGAGACAATGAGCAGTTCTTC. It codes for CASRASAGTGDNEQFF.

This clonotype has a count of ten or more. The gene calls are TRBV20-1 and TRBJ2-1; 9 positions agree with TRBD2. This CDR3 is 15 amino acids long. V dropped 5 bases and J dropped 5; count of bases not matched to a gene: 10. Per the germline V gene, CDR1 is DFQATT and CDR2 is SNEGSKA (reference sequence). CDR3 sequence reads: CSAGSGRIVNNEQFF. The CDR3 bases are TGCAGTGCTGGTAGCGGGAGAATCGTGAACAATGAGCAGTTCTTC.

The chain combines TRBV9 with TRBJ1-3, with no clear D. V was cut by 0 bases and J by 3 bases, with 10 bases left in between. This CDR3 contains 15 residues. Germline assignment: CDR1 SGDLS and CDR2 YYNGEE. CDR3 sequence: CASSVGLELGNTIYF. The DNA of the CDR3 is TGTGCCAGCAGCGTAGGATTGGAGCTTGGAAACACCATATATTTT. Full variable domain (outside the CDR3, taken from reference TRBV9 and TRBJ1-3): DSGVTQTPKHLITATGQRVTLRCSPRSGDLSVYWYQQSLDQGLQFLIQYYNGEERAKGNILERFSAQQFPDLHSELNLSSLELGDSALYFCASSVGLELGNTIYFGEGSWLTVV.

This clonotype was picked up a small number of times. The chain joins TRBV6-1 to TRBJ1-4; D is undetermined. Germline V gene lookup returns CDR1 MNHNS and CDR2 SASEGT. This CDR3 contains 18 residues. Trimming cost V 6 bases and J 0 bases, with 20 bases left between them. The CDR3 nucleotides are TGTGCCAGCAGCTTCCGACGGGCCCACGCGTCAACTAATGAAAAACTGTTTTTT. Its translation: CASSFRRAHASTNEKLFF.

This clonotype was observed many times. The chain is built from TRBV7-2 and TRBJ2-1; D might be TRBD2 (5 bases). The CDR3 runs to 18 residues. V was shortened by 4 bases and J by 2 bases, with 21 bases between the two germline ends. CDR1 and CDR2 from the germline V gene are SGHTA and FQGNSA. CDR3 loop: CASSSRGRLLAAYNEQFF. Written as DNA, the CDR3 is TGTGCCAGCAGCTCACGGGGTCGCCTCCTTGCCGCCTACAATGAGCAGTTCTTC.

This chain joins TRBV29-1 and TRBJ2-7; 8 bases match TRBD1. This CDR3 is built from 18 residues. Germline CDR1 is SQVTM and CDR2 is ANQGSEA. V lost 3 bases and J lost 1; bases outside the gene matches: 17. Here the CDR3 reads CSVEEFSGGFLGSYEQYF. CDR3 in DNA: TGCAGCGTTGAGGAGTTCTCAGGGGGCTTCCTTGGGTCCTACGAGCAGTACTTC.

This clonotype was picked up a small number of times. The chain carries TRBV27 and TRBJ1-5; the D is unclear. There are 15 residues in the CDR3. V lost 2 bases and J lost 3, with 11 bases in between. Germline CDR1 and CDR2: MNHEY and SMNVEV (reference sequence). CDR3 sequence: CASSLEYQLNQPQHF. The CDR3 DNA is TGTGCCAGCAGTTTAGAGTACCAACTCAATCAGCCCCAGCATTTT.

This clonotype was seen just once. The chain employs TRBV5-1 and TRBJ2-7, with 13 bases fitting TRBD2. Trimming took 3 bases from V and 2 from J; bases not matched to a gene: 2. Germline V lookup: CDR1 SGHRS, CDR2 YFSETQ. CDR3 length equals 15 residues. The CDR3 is CASSSGLAGTYEQYF. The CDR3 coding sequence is TGCGCCAGCAGCTCGGGACTAGCGGGAACCTACGAGCAGTACTTC.

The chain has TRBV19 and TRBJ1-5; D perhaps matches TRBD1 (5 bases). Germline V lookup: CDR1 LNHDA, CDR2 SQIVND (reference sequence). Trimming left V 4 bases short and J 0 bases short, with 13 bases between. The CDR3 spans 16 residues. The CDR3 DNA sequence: TGTGCCAGTAGTACAGACAGTACTGTTAGCAATCAGCCCCAGCATTTT. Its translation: CASSTDSTVSNQPQHF.

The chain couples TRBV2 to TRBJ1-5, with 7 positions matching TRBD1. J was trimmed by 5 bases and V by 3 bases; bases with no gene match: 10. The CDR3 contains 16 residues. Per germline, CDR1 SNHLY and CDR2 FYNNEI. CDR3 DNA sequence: TGTGCCAGCAGTGATACAGGGGCGGTCCTGGATCAGCCCCAGCATTTT. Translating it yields CASSDTGAVLDQPQHF.

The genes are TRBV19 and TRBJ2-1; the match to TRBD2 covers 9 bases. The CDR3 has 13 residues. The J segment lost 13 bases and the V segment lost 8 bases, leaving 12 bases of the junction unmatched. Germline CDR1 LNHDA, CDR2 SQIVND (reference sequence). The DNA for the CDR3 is TGTGCCAGTTGGGGGAAAGCGGGGGGTCAACAGTTCTTC. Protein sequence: CASWGKAGGQQFF.

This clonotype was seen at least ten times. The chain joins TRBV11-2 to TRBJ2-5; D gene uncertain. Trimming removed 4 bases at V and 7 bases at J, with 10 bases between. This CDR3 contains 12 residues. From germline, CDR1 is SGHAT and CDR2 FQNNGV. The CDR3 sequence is CASSSSAGTQYF. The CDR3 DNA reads TGTGCCAGCAGCTCGTCGGCTGGGACCCAGTACTTC.

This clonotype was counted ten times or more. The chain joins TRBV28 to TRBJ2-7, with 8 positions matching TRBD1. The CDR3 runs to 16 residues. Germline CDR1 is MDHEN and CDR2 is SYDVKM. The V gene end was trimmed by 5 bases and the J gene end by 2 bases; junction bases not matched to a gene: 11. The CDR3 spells CASSPLPGTGAYEQYF. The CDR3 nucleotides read TGTGCCAGCAGTCCGCTCCCCGGGACAGGCGCCTACGAGCAGTACTTC.

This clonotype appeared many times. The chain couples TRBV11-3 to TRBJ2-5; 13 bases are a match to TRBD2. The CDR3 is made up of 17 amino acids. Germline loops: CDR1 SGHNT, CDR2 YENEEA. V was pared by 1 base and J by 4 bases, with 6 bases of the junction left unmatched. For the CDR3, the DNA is TGTGCCAGCAGCTTAGGTCGACTAGCGGGAGGCCGAGAGACCCAGTACTTC. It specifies CASSLGRLAGGRETQYF.

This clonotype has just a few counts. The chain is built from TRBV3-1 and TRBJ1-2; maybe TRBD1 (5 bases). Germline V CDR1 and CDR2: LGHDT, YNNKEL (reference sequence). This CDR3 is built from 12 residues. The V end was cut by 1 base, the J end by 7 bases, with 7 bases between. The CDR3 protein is CASSQAGGGYTF. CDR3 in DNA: TGTGCCAGCAGCCAAGCGGGGGGTGGCTACACCTTC.

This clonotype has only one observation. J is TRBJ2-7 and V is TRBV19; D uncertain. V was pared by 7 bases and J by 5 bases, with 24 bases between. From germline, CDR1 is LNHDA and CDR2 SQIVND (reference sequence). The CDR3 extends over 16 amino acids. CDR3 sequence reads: CASKSSGAIHPDEQYF. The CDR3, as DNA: TGTGCCAGTAAAAGTTCGGGCGCAATCCACCCGGACGAGCAGTACTTC.

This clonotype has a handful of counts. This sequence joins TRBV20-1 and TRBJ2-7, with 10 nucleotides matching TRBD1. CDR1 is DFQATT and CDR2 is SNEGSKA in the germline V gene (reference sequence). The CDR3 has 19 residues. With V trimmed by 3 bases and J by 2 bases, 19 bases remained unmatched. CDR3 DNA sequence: TGCAGTGCTAGTCGGATGTGGGGCCAGACAGGGGGCATCACCTACGAGCAGTACTTC. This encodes CSASRMWGQTGGITYEQYF.

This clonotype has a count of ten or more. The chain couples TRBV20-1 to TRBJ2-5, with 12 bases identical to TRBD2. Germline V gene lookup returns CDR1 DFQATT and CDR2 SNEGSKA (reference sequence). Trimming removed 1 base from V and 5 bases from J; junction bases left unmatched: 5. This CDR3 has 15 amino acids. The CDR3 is CSARVASGRGETQYF. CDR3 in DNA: TGCAGTGCTAGAGTCGCTAGCGGGAGGGGGGAGACCCAGTACTTC.

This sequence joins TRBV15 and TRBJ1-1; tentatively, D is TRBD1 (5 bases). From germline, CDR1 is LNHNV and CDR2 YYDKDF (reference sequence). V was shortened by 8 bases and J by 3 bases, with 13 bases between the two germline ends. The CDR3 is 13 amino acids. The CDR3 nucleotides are TGTGCCACCCGAGGGATAGGGGACACTGAAGCTTTCTTT. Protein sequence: CATRGIGDTEAFF.

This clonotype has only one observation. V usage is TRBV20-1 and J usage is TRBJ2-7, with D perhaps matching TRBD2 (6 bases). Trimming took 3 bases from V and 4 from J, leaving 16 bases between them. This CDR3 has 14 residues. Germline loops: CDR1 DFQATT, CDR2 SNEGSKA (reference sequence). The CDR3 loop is CSASESGVPYEQYF. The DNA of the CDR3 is TGCAGTGCTAGCGAGTCGGGAGTACCGTACGAGCAGTACTTC.

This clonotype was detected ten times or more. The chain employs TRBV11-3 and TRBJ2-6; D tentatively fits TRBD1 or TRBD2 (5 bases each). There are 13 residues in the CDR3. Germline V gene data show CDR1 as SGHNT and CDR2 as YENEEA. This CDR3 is CDRDGTGANVLTF. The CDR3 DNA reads TGTGATCGGGACGGGACTGGGGCCAACGTCCTGACTTTC. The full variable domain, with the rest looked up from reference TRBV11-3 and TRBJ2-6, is EAGVVQSPRYKIIEKKQPVAFWCNPISGHNTLYWYLQNLGQGPELLIRYENEEAVDDSQLPKDRFSAERLKGVDSTLKIQPAELGDSAVYLCDRDGTGANVLTFGAGSRLTVL.

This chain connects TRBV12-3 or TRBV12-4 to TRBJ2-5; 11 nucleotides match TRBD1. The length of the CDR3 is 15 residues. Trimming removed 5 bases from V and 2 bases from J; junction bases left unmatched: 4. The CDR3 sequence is CASSLRDRGQETQYF. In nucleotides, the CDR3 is TGTGCCAGCAGTCTCCGGGACAGGGGGCAAGAGACCCAGTACTTC.